This paragraph reports one TCR beta chain. Its antigen remains unidentified. Clones were read by immunoSEQ multiplex PCR, and TCRdb kept only the in-frame ones, dropping some. The table records around 2,500 clones, about nine tenths of them present only once. The data derive from a study of stem cell transplantation in POMP-related autoinflammatory disease. At the level of the study: The study hypothesized thymoproteasome defects skew the TRB repertoire via impaired CD8+ selection. CD8+ T cells were low and CD4+ cells naive-skewed before transplant. Study-wide results and limits: PRAID patients trended toward lower TRB diversity and higher clonality in all analyzed T-cell subsets. Fewer unique TRB V-J gene pairings were identified in patients with PRAID.

V was shortened by 2 bases and J by 2 bases, with 9 bases between the two germline ends. The CDR3 contains 14 residues. The germline V gene has CDR1 LGHDT and CDR2 YNNKEL (reference sequence). The specimen comprised CD4+ follicular helper T cells (Tfh) from PBMCs, sampled after stem cell transplantation. The rearrangement joins TRBV3-1 (or the pseudogene TRBV3-2) to TRBJ1-2; D not certain. The TCR sequence derives from a human patient with POMP-related autoinflammation and immune dysregulation (PRAID). Some T cells may be provided by the graft donor. This chain's CDR3 is CASSQNINNYGYTF. CDR3 coding DNA: TGTGCCAGCAGCCAAAATATAAACAACTATGGCTACACCTTC.